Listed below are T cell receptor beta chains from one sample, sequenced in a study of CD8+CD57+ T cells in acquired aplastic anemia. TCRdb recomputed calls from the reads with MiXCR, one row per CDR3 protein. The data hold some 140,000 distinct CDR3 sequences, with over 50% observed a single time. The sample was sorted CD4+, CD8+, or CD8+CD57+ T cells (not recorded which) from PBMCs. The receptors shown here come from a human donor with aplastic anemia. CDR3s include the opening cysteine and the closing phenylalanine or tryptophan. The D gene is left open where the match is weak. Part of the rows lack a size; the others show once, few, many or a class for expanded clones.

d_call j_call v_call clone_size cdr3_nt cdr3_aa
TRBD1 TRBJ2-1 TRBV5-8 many TGTGCCAGCCGTGACAGGGGGGGTTACAATGAGCAGTTCTTC CASRDRGGYNEQFF
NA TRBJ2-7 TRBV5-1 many TGCGCCAGCAGCCTCTACGGGGACGGAACCTACGAGCAGTACTTC CASSLYGDGTYEQYF
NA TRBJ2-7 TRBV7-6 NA TGTGCCAGCAGCGGTAGTGGGGGCGAGCAGTACTTC CASSGSGGEQYF
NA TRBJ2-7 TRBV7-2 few TGTGCCAGCAGCCTAGACCCAGTTTCCTACGAGCAGTACTTC CASSLDPVSYEQYF
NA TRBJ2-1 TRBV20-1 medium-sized TGCAGTGCTAGAGAGGGGGTCAGGGACAATGAGCAGTTCTTC CSAREGVRDNEQFF
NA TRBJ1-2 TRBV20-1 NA TGCAGTGCTCCACAGGGTTCCGGATATGGCTACACCTTC CSAPQGSGYGYTF
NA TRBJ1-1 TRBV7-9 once TGTGCCAGCAGCTTTACGGGGAGCACTGAAGCTTTCTTT CASSFTGSTEAFF
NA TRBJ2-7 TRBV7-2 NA TGTGCCAGCAGCTTAGCTGTCGGACAGTCCTACGAGCAGTACTTC CASSLAVGQSYEQYF
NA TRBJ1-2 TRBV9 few TGTGCCAGCAGCCTGACCCAGTATGGCTACACCTTC CASSLTQYGYTF
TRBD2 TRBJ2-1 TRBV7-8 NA TGTGCCAGCAGCGCGACTAGCGGCGCCTACAATGAGCAGTTCTTC CASSATSGAYNEQFF
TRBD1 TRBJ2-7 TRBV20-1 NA TGCAGTGCCAGCAGCCACCGGGGACAGATCTACGAGCAGTACTTC CSASSHRGQIYEQYF
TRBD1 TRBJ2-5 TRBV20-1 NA TGCAGTGCGCCACAGGGGGCAGACCAAGAGACCCAGTACTTC CSAPQGADQETQYF
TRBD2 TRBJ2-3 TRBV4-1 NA TGCGCCAGCAGCCAAGTCCTAGCGGGCACAGATACGCAGTATTTT CASSQVLAGTDTQYF
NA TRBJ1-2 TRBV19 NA TGTGCCAGTAGTCCTCGGACAGCTATGGGCTATGGCTACACCTTC CASSPRTAMGYGYTF
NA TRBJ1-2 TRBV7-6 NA TGTGCCAGCAGCTATTCCCGGGACGGAGCTCACACCTTC CASSYSRDGAHTF
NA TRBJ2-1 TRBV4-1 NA TGCGCCAGCAGCCAAGAAGGGGACATGCGGGACTACAACAATGAGCAGTTCTTC CASSQEGDMRDYNNEQFF
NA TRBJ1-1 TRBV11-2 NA TGTGCCAGCAGCTTAGTAGGAAGGAGGGGATTAGGGTACACTGAAGCTTTCTTT CASSLVGRRGLGYTEAFF
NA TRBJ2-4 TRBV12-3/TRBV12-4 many TGTGCCAGCAGTATACAGGGAGACATAGCCAAAAACATTCAGTACTTC CASSIQGDIAKNIQYF
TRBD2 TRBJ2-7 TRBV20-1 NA TGCAGTGCAAGGACTAGCGGGGGGGCCTTCAGCTCCTACGAGCAGTACTTC CSARTSGGAFSSYEQYF
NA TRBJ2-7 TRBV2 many TGTGCCAGCAGTGGTAACTCCTACGAGCAGTACTTC CASSGNSYEQYF
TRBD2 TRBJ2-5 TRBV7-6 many TGTGCCAGCAGCGGTCAACTAGCGGGGCTCCAAGAGACCCAGTACTTC CASSGQLAGLQETQYF
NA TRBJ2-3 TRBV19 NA TGTGCCAGTAGTACAGGGATTATCACAGATACGCAGTATTTT CASSTGIITDTQYF